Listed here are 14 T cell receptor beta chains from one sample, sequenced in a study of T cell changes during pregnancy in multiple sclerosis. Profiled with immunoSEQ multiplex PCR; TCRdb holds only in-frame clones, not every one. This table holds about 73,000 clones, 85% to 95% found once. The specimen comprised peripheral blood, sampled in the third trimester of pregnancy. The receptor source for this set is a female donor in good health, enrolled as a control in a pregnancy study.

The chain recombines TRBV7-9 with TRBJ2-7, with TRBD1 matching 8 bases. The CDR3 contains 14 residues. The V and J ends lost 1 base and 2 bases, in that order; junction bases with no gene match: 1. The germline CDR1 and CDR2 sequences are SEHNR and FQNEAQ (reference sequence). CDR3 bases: TGTGCCAGCAGCTTAGAACAGGGGGCCTACGAGCAGTACTTC. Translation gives CASSLEQGAYEQYF.

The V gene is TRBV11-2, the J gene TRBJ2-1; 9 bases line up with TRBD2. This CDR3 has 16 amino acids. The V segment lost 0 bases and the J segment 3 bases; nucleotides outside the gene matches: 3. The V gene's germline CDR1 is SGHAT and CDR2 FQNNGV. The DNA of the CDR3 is TGTGCCAGCAGCTTAGAGCGAGCGGGGGGCTACAATGAGCAGTTCTTC. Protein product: CASSLERAGGYNEQFF.

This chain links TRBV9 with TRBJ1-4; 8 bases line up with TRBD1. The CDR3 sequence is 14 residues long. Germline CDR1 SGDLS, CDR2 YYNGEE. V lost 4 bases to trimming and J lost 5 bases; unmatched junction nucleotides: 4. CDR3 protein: CASSTGGWNEKLFF. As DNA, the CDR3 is TGTGCCAGCAGCACAGGGGGGTGGAATGAAAAACTGTTTTTT.

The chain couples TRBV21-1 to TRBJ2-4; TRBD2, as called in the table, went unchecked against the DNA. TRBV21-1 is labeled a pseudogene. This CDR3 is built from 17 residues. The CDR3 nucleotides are TGTGCCAGCAGCAAAGCCCTAGACGGACTAGCCAAAAACATTCAGTACTTC. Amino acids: CASSKALDGLAKNIQYF.

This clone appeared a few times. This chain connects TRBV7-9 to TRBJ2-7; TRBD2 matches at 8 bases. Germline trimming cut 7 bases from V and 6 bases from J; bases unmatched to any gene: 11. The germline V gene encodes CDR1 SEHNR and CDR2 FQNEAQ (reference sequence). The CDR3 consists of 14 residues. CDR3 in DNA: TGTGCCAGCACCCTGAGCGGGAGTGGACTCGAGCAGTACTTC. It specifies CASTLSGSGLEQYF. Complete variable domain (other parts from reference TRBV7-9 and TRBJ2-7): DTGVSQNPRHKITKRGQNVTFRCDPISEHNRLYWYRQTLGQGPEFLTYFQNEAQLEKSRLLSDRFSAERPKGSFSTLEIQRTEQGDSAMYLCASTLSGSGLEQYFGPGTRLTVT.

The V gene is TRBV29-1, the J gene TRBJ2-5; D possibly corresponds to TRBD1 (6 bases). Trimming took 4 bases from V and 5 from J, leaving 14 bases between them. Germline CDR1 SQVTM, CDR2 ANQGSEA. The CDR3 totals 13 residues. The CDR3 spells CSVVAGGGETQYF. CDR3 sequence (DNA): TGCAGCGTTGTGGCTGGGGGCGGGGAGACCCAGTACTTC.

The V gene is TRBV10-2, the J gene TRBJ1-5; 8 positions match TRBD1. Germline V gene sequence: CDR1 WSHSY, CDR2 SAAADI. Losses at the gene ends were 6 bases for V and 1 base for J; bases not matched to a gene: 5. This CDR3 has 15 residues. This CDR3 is CASRQGGSSNQPQHF. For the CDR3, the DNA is TGCGCCAGCAGACAGGGGGGATCAAGCAATCAGCCCCAGCATTTT.

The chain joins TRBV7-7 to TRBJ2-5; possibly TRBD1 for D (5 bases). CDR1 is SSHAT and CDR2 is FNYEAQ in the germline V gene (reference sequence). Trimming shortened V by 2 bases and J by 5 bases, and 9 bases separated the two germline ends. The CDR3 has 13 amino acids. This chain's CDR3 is CASSLQGTETQYF. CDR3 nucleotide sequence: TGTGCCAGCAGCTTACAGGGTACGGAGACCCAGTACTTC.

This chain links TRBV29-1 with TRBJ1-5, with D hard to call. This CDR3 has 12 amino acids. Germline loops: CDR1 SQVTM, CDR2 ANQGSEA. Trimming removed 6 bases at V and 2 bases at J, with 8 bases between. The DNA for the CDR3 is TGCAGCGTCGGGGAGGGCAATCAGCCCCAGCATTTT. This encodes CSVGEGNQPQHF.

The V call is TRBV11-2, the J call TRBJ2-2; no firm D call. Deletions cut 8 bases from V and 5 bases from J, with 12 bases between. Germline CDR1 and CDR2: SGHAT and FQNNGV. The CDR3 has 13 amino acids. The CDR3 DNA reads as TGTGCCAGCGGGCCTATGAGAACCGGGGAGCTGTTTTTT. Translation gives CASGPMRTGELFF.

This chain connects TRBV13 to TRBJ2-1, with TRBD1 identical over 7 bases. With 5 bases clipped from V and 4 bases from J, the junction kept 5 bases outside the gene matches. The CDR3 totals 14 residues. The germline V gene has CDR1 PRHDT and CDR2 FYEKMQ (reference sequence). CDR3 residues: CASSPGQLYNEQFF. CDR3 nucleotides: TGTGCCAGCAGCCCGGGACAGCTTTACAATGAGCAGTTCTTC.

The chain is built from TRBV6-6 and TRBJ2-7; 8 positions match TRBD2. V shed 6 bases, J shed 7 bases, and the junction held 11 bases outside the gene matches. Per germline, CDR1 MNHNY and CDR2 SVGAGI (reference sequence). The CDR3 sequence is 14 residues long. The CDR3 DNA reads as TGTGCCAGCAGAAATCCGGGACTAGGAAGTGAGCAGTACTTC. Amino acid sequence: CASRNPGLGSEQYF.

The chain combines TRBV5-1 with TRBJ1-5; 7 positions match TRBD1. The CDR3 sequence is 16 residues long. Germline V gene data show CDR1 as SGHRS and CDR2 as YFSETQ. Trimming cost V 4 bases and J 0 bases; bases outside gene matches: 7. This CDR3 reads CASSLMTGYSNQPQHF. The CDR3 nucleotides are TGCGCCAGCAGCCTTATGACAGGGTATAGCAATCAGCCCCAGCATTTT. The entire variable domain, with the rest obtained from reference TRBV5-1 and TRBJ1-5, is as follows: KAGVTQTPRYLIKTRGQQVTLSCSPISGHRSVSWYQQTPGQGLQFLFEYFSETQRNKGNFPGRFSGRQFSNSRSEMNVSTLELGDSALYLCASSLMTGYSNQPQHFGDGTRLSIL.

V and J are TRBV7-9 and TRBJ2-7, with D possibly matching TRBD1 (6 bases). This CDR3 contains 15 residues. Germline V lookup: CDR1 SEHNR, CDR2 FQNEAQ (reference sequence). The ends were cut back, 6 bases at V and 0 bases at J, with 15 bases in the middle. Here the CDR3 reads CASSRDILSSYEQYF. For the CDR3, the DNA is TGTGCCAGCAGTCGGGACATCCTTAGCTCCTACGAGCAGTACTTC.